A single sample is the source of the 16 T cell receptor beta chains below, sequenced in a study of blood T cell repertoires in COVID-19. Method: immunoSEQ multiplex PCR; TCRdb's copy keeps in-frame clones and lacks some. The sample lists over 150,000 clones; 84% were seen once. The sequenced sample consisted of peripheral blood. These receptors were taken from an elderly woman with COVID-19, enrolled during active disease.

The genes are TRBV18 and TRBJ2-5, with TRBD2 as a possible D gene (6 bases). The germline V and J ends were trimmed by 2 bases and 4 bases, with 8 bases remaining between them. Germline assignment: CDR1 KGHSH and CDR2 LQKENI. The CDR3 has 13 residues. In nucleotides, the CDR3 is TGTGCCAGCTCACCAGGGGGAGGAGAGACCCAGTACTTC. It is translated as CASSPGGGETQYF.

For the CDR3, the DNA is TGCGCCAGCAGCCAAAGGCTAGCGGATCGACCTAGCACAGATACGCAGTATTTT. Residues: CASSQRLADRPSTDTQYF. The V and J genes are TRBV4-1 and TRBJ2-3; TRBD2 matches 7 bases. Trimming at V came to 2 bases and at J to 0 bases, leaving 11 bases not matched to a gene. This CDR3 comprises 18 residues. Per germline, CDR1 MGHRA and CDR2 YSYEKL.

This clone has a handful of counts. J is TRBJ2-2 and V is TRBV19; D gene uncertain. The CDR3 totals 15 residues. Trimming pared 4 bases from V and 5 bases from J, leaving 14 bases between. Germline values: CDR1 LNHDA, CDR2 SQIVND (reference sequence). Here the CDR3 DNA reads TGTGCCAGTAGTAACGCGCCTAGGCAAACCGGGGAGCTGTTTTTT. It yields the protein CASSNAPRQTGELFF.

The table lists this clone with a few counts. This chain uses TRBV7-9 with TRBJ2-7; D perhaps matches TRBD1 (6 bases). The CDR3 contains 13 residues. Trimming left V 3 bases short and J 6 bases short, with 12 bases between. Germline lookup yields CDR1 SEHNR and CDR2 FQNEAQ (reference sequence). For the CDR3, the DNA is TGTGCCAGCAGCTTGCAAACAGGGTTCGAGCAGTACTTC. Translation: CASSLQTGFEQYF.

The gene calls are TRBV12-3 or TRBV12-4 and TRBJ1-1; the D is unclear. Trimming took off 7 bases at V and 7 bases at J, with 10 bases between the two ends. The CDR3 length is 11 residues. CDR3 residues: CASTLGVEAFF. CDR3 in DNA: TGTGCCAGCACACTAGGAGTTGAAGCTTTCTTT.

This clone was seen a handful of times. The gene calls are TRBV6-2 or TRBV6-3 and TRBJ1-4, with 9 bases matching TRBD1. Trimming removed 4 bases from V and 6 bases from J; junction bases left unmatched: 6. CDR3 length: 15 residues. Germline V gene lookup returns CDR1 MNHEY and CDR2 SVGEGT. CDR3 amino acids: CASSWTGAVHEKLFF. CDR3 DNA: TGTGCCAGCAGTTGGACAGGGGCGGTTCATGAAAAACTGTTTTTT.

The chain recombines TRBV27 with TRBJ1-6; 12 bases are a match to TRBD1. The CDR3 is 19 amino acids. Germline V gene lookup returns CDR1 MNHEY and CDR2 SMNVEV (reference sequence). V shed 3 bases, J shed 0 bases, and the junction held 6 bases outside the gene matches. The DNA of the CDR3 is TGTGCCAGCAGTTTGTTTGTGGGACAGGGGGCCTCCTATAATTCACCCCTCCACTTT. Amino acid sequence: CASSLFVGQGASYNSPLHF.

This clone was observed once. The J gene is TRBJ2-7, the V gene TRBV6-2 or TRBV6-3; maybe TRBD2 (6 bases). The germline V gene encodes CDR1 MNHEY and CDR2 SVGEGT. This CDR3 is 12 amino acids long. Trimming took 5 bases from V and 2 from J, leaving 7 bases between them. As DNA, the CDR3 is TGTGCCAGCAGTGGAGGGCCCTACGAGCAGTACTTC. This sequence encodes CASSGGPYEQYF.

This clone was detected only a few times. The chain is built from TRBV19 and TRBJ2-2; 12 bases align to TRBD2. Germline CDR1 and CDR2: LNHDA and SQIVND (reference sequence). There are 15 residues in the CDR3. J was trimmed by 6 bases and V by 10 bases; bases with no gene match: 9. The CDR3 region is CATLASGRGAGELFF. The CDR3 bases are TGTGCCACCCTTGCTAGCGGGAGGGGGGCCGGGGAGCTGTTTTTT.

The V gene is TRBV29-1, the J gene TRBJ2-5; possibly TRBD2 for D (6 bases). V gave up 7 bases and J gave up 3 bases, with 12 bases separating them. CDR1 and CDR2 from the germline V gene are SQVTM and ANQGSEA. The CDR3 runs to 12 residues. CDR3 sequence reads: CSAGWGEETQYF. CDR3 in DNA: TGCAGCGCGGGTTGGGGGGAAGAGACCCAGTACTTC.

CDR3 coding DNA: TGTGCCAGCAGCTTTGACAGGCTTCGGAACACTGAAGCTTTCTTT. Translation gives CASSFDRLRNTEAFF. The chain combines TRBV6-5 with TRBJ1-1; possible D gene TRBD1, 6 bases. V was shortened by 6 bases and J by 1 base, with 15 bases between the two germline ends. Germline-derived CDR1 and CDR2 are MNHEY and SVGAGI. This CDR3 contains 15 residues.

The chain couples TRBV6-4 to TRBJ1-1; a weak D match, TRBD1 (5 bases). The V gene's germline CDR1 is MRHNA and CDR2 SNTAGT. The ends were cut back, 3 bases at V and 11 bases at J, with 16 bases in the middle. The CDR3 extends over 13 amino acids. The CDR3 DNA reads as TGTGCCAGCAGTGAGCTAATTGGGGGGGACGCTTTCTTT. Translated, it gives CASSELIGGDAFF.

V and J are TRBV5-6 and TRBJ2-1, with D possibly TRBD2 on 6 matching bases. The germline gives CDR1 SGHDT, CDR2 YYEEEE. The CDR3 is made up of 17 amino acids. V was pared by 4 bases and J by 2 bases, with 19 bases between. The CDR3 loop is CASSPARLTGAYNEQFF. Written as DNA, the CDR3 is TGTGCCAGCAGCCCGGCTAGGCTCACGGGGGCCTACAATGAGCAGTTCTTC.

The chain combines TRBV5-1 with TRBJ2-1, with 12 bases fitting TRBD2. The CDR3 is 15 amino acids. Unmatched junction bases numbered 7, after V lost 4 bases and J lost 8 bases. Per the germline V gene, CDR1 is SGHRS and CDR2 is YFSETQ. The CDR3 is CASSTTSGSWDEQFF. The DNA for the CDR3 is TGCGCCAGCAGCACGACTAGCGGGAGTTGGGATGAGCAGTTCTTC.

The rearrangement uses TRBV18 and TRBJ1-5, with 10 bases lining up with TRBD1. The CDR3 is made up of 16 amino acids. Germline-derived CDR1 and CDR2 are KGHSH and LQKENI. The J segment lost 2 bases and the V segment lost 2 bases, leaving 3 bases of the junction unmatched. CDR3: CASSPDDRGRNQPQHF. CDR3 sequence (DNA): TGTGCCAGCTCACCAGATGACAGGGGGCGCAATCAGCCCCAGCATTTT.

This clone was seen only a few times. The genes are TRBV27 and TRBJ2-2; 9 bases match TRBD2. Germline trimming cut 0 bases from V and 6 bases from J; bases unmatched to any gene: 8. There are 17 residues in the CDR3. Germline V gene data show CDR1 as MNHEY and CDR2 as SMNVEV (reference sequence). The DNA for the CDR3 is TGTGCCAGCAGTTTATCGAGGATAGCGGGAGTGTCCGGGGAGCTGTTTTTT. Translation gives CASSLSRIAGVSGELFF.